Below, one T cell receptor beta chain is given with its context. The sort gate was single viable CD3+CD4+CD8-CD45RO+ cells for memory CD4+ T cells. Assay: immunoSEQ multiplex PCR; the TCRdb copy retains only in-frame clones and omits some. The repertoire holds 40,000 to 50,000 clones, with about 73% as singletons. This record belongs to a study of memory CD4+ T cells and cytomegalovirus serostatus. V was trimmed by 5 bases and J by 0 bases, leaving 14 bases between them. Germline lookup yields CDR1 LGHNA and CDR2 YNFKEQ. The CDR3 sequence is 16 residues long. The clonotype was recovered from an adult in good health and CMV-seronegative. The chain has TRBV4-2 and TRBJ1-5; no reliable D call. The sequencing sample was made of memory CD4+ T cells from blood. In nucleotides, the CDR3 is TGTGCCAGCAGCTTGGCAGGAGCGTATAGCAATCAGCCCCAGCATTTT. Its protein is CASSLAGAYSNQPQHF.